The 9 T cell receptor beta chains in this list originate from one sample, sequenced in a study of read filtering for tumor transcriptome and immune sequencing. The library was built from around 400 ng RNA with molecular barcoded adaptors for alpha/delta and beta/gamma chains. One entry per CDR3 protein results from TCRdb running MiXCR on the reads. The sample lists tens of thousands of distinct CDR3 sequences, approximately 19% occurring once. Material for sequencing was a population of CD138-negative cells sorted from bone marrow. These TCRs come from a donor at least 40 years old with multiple myeloma.

For this clonotype: This sequence may be a read error, since a much larger clone differs from it by one base. The chain recombines TRBV6-2 or TRBV6-3 with TRBJ2-7; no clear D gene. The germline CDR1 and CDR2 sequences are MNHEY and SVGEGT. Trimming took 6 bases from V and 5 from J, leaving 14 bases between them. The CDR3 extends over 13 amino acids. The CDR3 sequence is CASRPVGVNEQYF. The DNA of the CDR3 is TGTGCCAGCAGACCCGTTGGGGTCAACGAGCAGTACTTC.

Many counts were recorded for this clonotype. The chain couples TRBV10-3 to TRBJ2-3; possible D gene TRBD2, 5 bases. CDR1 ENHRY and CDR2 SYGVKD come from the germline V gene. Trimming left V 6 bases short and J 4 bases short, with 11 bases between. The CDR3 loop spans 13 amino acids. The CDR3 nucleotides are TGTGCCATCAGGAGGACTGAAGCAGATACGCAGTATTTT. Encoded protein: CAIRRTEADTQYF.

In the case of this clonotype: This may be a read error: a much more frequent sequence differs by one nucleotide. The genes are TRBV20-1 and TRBJ2-3; unclear D gene. This CDR3 comprises 14 residues. Trimming pared 1 base from V and 4 bases from J, leaving 12 bases between. Germline-derived CDR1 and CDR2 are DFQATT and SNEGSKA (reference sequence). As DNA, the CDR3 is TGCAGTGCTAGAGCTAGAATTAGCCCAGATACGCAGTATTTT. Its protein product is CSARARISPDTQYF.

Comment on this clonotype: It may be a read error: a sequence one base away is much more abundant. The CDR3 DNA reads as TGCGCCAGCGGCCCGGACCCTGTCGATACGCAGTATTTT. This gives the protein CASGPDPVDTQYF. The chain uses TRBV4-1 and TRBJ2-3; D is unclear. V shed 8 bases and J shed 6 bases, with 15 bases lying between them. The CDR3 has 13 residues. CDR1 and CDR2 (germline): MGHRA, YSYEKL.

This clonotype was observed a single time. The rearrangement links TRBV10-2 to TRBJ2-1; TRBD1 matches at 9 bases. Unmatched junction bases numbered 10, after V lost 8 bases and J lost 5 bases. Per the germline V gene, CDR1 is WSHSY and CDR2 is SAAADI. This CDR3 has 15 residues. CDR3 region: CASGRGTGTHNEQFF. The CDR3, as DNA: TGCGCCAGCGGAAGGGGGACAGGGACCCACAATGAGCAGTTCTTC.

This clonotype was seen many times. The chain employs TRBV30 and TRBJ1-1; D unclear. Trimming pared 4 bases from V and 4 bases from J, leaving 13 bases between. CDR1 and CDR2 from the germline V gene are GTSNPN and SVGIG (reference sequence). The CDR3 loop spans 13 amino acids. The CDR3: CAWTPGFSTEAFF. CDR3 DNA sequence: TGTGCCTGGACCCCGGGTTTCAGCACTGAAGCTTTCTTT.

There are many counts of this clonotype. The CDR3 DNA reads as TGCAGCGTTGCTGGGGGGCTAGCCACCGGGGAGCTGTTTTTT. It is translated as CSVAGGLATGELFF. The V gene is TRBV29-1, the J gene TRBJ2-2, with D perhaps TRBD1 or TRBD2 (6 bases each). CDR3 length equals 14 residues. Trimming pared 4 bases from V and 4 bases from J, leaving 13 bases between. Per germline, CDR1 SQVTM and CDR2 ANQGSEA.

This clonotype occurred many times. This chain connects TRBV11-2 to TRBJ2-2; possibly TRBD1 for D (7 bases). CDR1 is SGHAT and CDR2 is FQNNGV in the germline V gene. CDR3 length: 16 residues. Trimming took 5 bases from V and 0 from J, leaving 13 bases between them. The CDR3 spells CASSRQGGANTGELFF. In DNA, the CDR3 is TGTGCCAGCAGCCGACAGGGCGGGGCGAACACCGGGGAGCTGTTTTTT. Filled out from reference TRBV11-2 and TRBJ2-2, the complete variable domain reads EAGVAQSPRYKIIEKRQSVAFWCNPISGHATLYWYQQILGQGPKLLIQFQNNGVVDDSQLPKDRFSAERLKGVDSTLKIQPAKLEDSAVYLCASSRQGGANTGELFFGEGSRLTVL.

This clonotype came up many times. The chain joins TRBV7-3 to TRBJ2-5, with TRBD2 as a possible D gene (6 bases). Deletions cut 1 base from V and 1 base from J, with 10 bases between. CDR1 SGHTA and CDR2 FQGTGA come from the germline V gene. The CDR3 has 15 amino acids. CDR3: CASSLNPTSQETQYF. In DNA form, the CDR3 reads TGTGCCAGCAGCTTAAACCCGACTAGCCAAGAGACCCAGTACTTC.